This T cell receptor (beta chain) was identified in a study of post-analysis software for immune sequencing data. About this clonotype: The antigen remains undetermined.

Germline V lookup: CDR1 MNHEY, CDR2 SVGAGI. Trimming stripped 0 bases from V and 6 bases from J, with 16 bases between. This CDR3 is built from 16 residues. Study-wide points: Patients with multiple sclerosis recorded significantly lower normalized Chao1 diversity than controls, the study found. Five TRBV segments, including TRBV5-6, TRBV5-1 and TRBV20-1, were more frequent in patients than controls. By F measure, strong co-clustering occurred among samples prepared in the same batch.

Prepared libraries of TCR beta cDNA carried unique molecular identifiers. MiXCR, run by TCRdb on the PCR reads, gives a single entry per CDR3 protein. Seen here are around 200,000 distinct CDR3 sequences, over 25% observed once, and the top ten hold nearly 3.5%. This TCR was recovered from a girl aged 2-17 years with multiple sclerosis. The sequenced sample consisted of blood. J is TRBJ2-3 and V is TRBV6-5; tentative D call: TRBD2 (6 bases). The chain's CDR3 is CASSYSGSGRGDTQYF. The CDR3, as DNA: TGTGCCAGCAGTTACTCGGGTAGCGGTCGTGGGGATACGCAGTATTTT.